This T cell receptor (beta chain) appears in the sequencing data of a study of blood T cell repertoires in COVID-19. This clone has more than one count but fewer than ten. V was pared by 2 bases and J by 1 base, with 10 bases between. Germline V gives CDR1 MGHDK, CDR2 SYGVNS. There are 15 residues in the CDR3. Only in-frame clones appear in the TCRdb table, and some are missing; sequencing was by immunoSEQ multiplex PCR. Found here are over 120,000 clones, roughly 82% of them singletons; the top ten hold 10%. The chain joins TRBV25-1 to TRBJ2-3; D is perhaps TRBD1 (6 bases). The TCR comes from a man aged 55 to 70 with active or convalescent COVID-19. The sample was peripheral blood. The CDR3 DNA reads TGTGCCAGCAGTGAAGGGGGCGCCGGCACAGATACGCAGTATTTT. The encoded protein is CASSEGGAGTDTQYF. Full variable domain (missing parts from reference TRBV25-1 and TRBJ2-3): EADIYQTPRYLVIGTGKKITLECSQTMGHDKMYWYQQDPGMELHLIHYSYGVNSTEKGDLSSESTVSRIRTEHFPLTLESARPSHTSQYLCASSEGGAGTDTQYFGPGTRLTVL.